The 19 T cell receptor beta chains in this list originate from one sample, sequenced in a study of cytomegalovirus exposure and HLA in healthy donors. PCR employed 60 Vbeta and 13 Jbeta primers. Profiling relied on immunoSEQ multiplex PCR, and the TCRdb table lists in-frame clones only, not all of them. The table shows approximately 110,000 clones, with 82% occurring only once. The sample taken for sequencing was PBMCs. Receptors originate from a woman in her late teens or twenties in good health and CMV-seronegative.

This clone was seen a handful of times. The chain carries TRBV6-1 and TRBJ1-4; 10 nucleotides agree with TRBD1. Per the germline V gene, CDR1 is MNHNS and CDR2 is SASEGT. The V segment lost 5 bases and the J segment 8 bases; nucleotides outside the gene matches: 2. This CDR3 has 13 residues. This chain's CDR3 is CASSRDRGEKLFF. The CDR3 DNA is TGTGCCAGCAGTAGGGACAGGGGAGAAAAACTGTTTTTT.

The rearrangement uses TRBV2 and TRBJ2-3; 9 nucleotides match TRBD1. Germline CDR1 and CDR2: SNHLY and FYNNEI. V lost 3 bases to trimming and J lost 0 bases; unmatched junction nucleotides: 7. The CDR3 contains 17 residues. The CDR3 region has the DNA TGTGCCAGCAGTGAGGGACAGGGCCGAAGGAGCACAGATACGCAGTATTTT. Protein product: CASSEGQGRRSTDTQYF. The variable domain in full, completed from reference TRBV2 and TRBJ2-3, reads EPEVTQTPSHQVTQMGQEVILRCVPISNHLYFYWYRQILGQKVEFLVSFYNNEISEKSEIFDDQFSVERPDGSNFTLKIRSTKLEDSAMYFCASSEGQGRRSTDTQYFGPGTRLTVL.

This chain's CDR3 is CASSLQGASNQPQHF. DNA for the CDR3: TGCGCCAGCAGCTTACAGGGGGCAAGCAATCAGCCCCAGCATTTT. V and J are TRBV5-1 and TRBJ1-5; TRBD1 matches at 9 bases. This CDR3 region has 15 residues. Trimming cost V 2 bases and J 1 base; bases outside gene matches: 1. The germline V gene encodes CDR1 SGHRS and CDR2 YFSETQ.

The genes are TRBV19 and TRBJ2-2; D possibly corresponds to TRBD1 (6 bases). Looked up from germline, CDR1 is LNHDA and CDR2 is SQIVND (reference sequence). The CDR3 is made up of 15 amino acids. V lost 5 bases and J 0 bases, leaving 10 bases between the germline ends. CDR3 residues: CASSAGTPNTGELFF. CDR3 DNA: TGTGCCAGTAGTGCCGGGACACCGAACACCGGGGAGCTGTTTTTT.

The V gene is TRBV10-1, the J gene TRBJ1-2; D not resolved. Germline loops: CDR1 WNHNN, CDR2 SYGVQD (reference sequence). V was shortened by 4 bases and J by 1 base, with 7 bases between the two germline ends. The CDR3 contains 13 residues. CDR3 protein: CASSAPDNYGYTF. The DNA for the CDR3 is TGCGCCAGCAGTGCCCCAGATAACTATGGCTACACCTTC.

On this clone: Distinct nucleotide sequences in the sample also encode this CDR3. CDR3 sequence: CASRHRQGEDSPLHF. DNA of the CDR3: TGTGCAAGTCGCCACAGACAGGGTGAGGATTCACCCCTCCACTTT. The rearrangement uses TRBV12-2 and TRBJ1-6; TRBD1 is the table's D call and was not checked against the DNA. TRBV12-2 is a recognized pseudogene. The length of the CDR3 is 15 residues.

This clone was counted only a few times. A far larger clone lies a single base away; this is likely a read error. The sample holds other DNA sequences that translate to the same CDR3. The genes are TRBV6-1 and TRBJ2-3; the match to TRBD2 covers 10 bases. V trimming: 6 bases; J trimming: 1 base; junction bases outside the gene matches: 4. From germline, CDR1 is MNHNS and CDR2 SASEGT. The CDR3 is made up of 15 amino acids. In nucleotides, the CDR3 is TGTGCCAGCAGGGGCGGACTAGCGGGCACAGATACGCAGTATTTT. Amino acid sequence: CASRGGLAGTDTQYF.

V and J are TRBV19 and TRBJ2-5; 8 bases map to TRBD1. The J segment lost 5 bases and the V segment lost 5 bases, leaving 4 bases of the junction unmatched. The CDR3 is made up of 13 amino acids. Germline CDR1 and CDR2: LNHDA and SQIVND (reference sequence). CDR3 loop: CASSPDREETQYF. In DNA form, the CDR3 reads TGTGCCAGTAGTCCGGACAGGGAGGAGACCCAGTACTTC.

The chain employs TRBV5-1 and TRBJ2-7, with TRBD1 matching 9 bases. Germline V gene lookup returns CDR1 SGHRS and CDR2 YFSETQ. The CDR3 spans 15 residues. With 1 base clipped from V and 7 bases from J, the junction kept 9 bases outside the gene matches. CDR3 sequence (DNA): TGCGCCAGCAGCTTGTCCGGGACAGGGCTCTCAGAGCAGTACTTC. Its protein is CASSLSGTGLSEQYF.

The rearrangement uses TRBV19 and TRBJ1-2, with D unresolved. The CDR3 totals 17 residues. Germline V CDR1 and CDR2: LNHDA, SQIVND (reference sequence). The V gene lost 4 bases and the J gene lost 2 bases, with 20 bases spanning the gap. This CDR3 reads CASSTISVSLSNYGYTF. DNA for the CDR3: TGTGCCAGTAGTACGATCAGCGTCTCCCTTAGCAACTATGGCTACACCTTC.

The V and J genes are TRBV30 and TRBJ1-6; TRBD1 agrees at 10 bases. The V gene's germline CDR1 is GTSNPN and CDR2 SVGIG (reference sequence). V lost 2 bases, J lost 9 bases, and 4 bases stayed unmatched. This CDR3 comprises 14 residues. The CDR3: CAWSPGQGGSPLHF. In DNA form, the CDR3 reads TGTGCCTGGAGTCCCGGACAGGGGGGTTCACCCCTCCACTTT.

The V gene is TRBV18, the J gene TRBJ2-5; 8 nucleotides line up with TRBD1. Looked up from germline, CDR1 is KGHSH and CDR2 is LQKENI. The CDR3 covers 15 residues. V shed 3 bases and J 5 bases; nucleotides not matched to a gene: 8. CDR3 sequence (DNA): TGTGCCAGCTCACCCTTGACAGGGGTTTCCGAGACCCAGTACTTC. This translates into CASSPLTGVSETQYF.

The chain employs TRBV5-1 and TRBJ1-2, with 11 positions matching TRBD1. Germline CDR1 reads SGHRS; CDR2 reads YFSETQ. The trim removed 4 bases at V and 13 bases at J, leaving 15 bases unmatched. CDR3 length: 15 amino acids. This CDR3 reads CASSIGTGGNRFSTF. CDR3 DNA sequence: TGCGCCAGCAGCATCGGGACAGGGGGAAATAGGTTTTCCACCTTC.

This chain joins TRBV4-3 and TRBJ1-4; 9 positions agree with TRBD1. V was pared by 1 base and J by 8 bases, with 17 bases of the junction left unmatched. This CDR3 is built from 19 residues. The germline CDR1 and CDR2 sequences are LGHNA and YSLEER. CDR3 sequence: CASSQALGDRVKLREKLFF. The CDR3 DNA sequence: TGCGCCAGCAGCCAAGCCCTAGGGGACAGGGTCAAGCTACGGGAAAAACTGTTTTTT.

The chain is built from TRBV19 and TRBJ2-2, with D maybe TRBD2 (6 bases). V was pared by 8 bases and J by 7 bases, with 17 bases between. The CDR3 is made up of 14 amino acids. Germline CDR1 and CDR2: LNHDA and SQIVND (reference sequence). The CDR3 DNA reads as TGTGCCAGTGGGCTCGGGGGAGGAGGCGGGGAGCTGTTTTTT. Translation gives CASGLGGGGGELFF.

V and J are TRBV19 and TRBJ2-5, with 8 bases identical to TRBD2. V was clipped by 8 bases and J by 0 bases; unmatched bases: 5. Germline loops: CDR1 LNHDA, CDR2 SQIVND (reference sequence). The CDR3 spans 14 residues. The CDR3 spells CASAPGGYQETQYF. The CDR3 DNA sequence: TGTGCCAGTGCTCCGGGGGGGTACCAAGAGACCCAGTACTTC.

This clone appeared once. The rearrangement joins TRBV4-2 to TRBJ1-4; TRBD1 agrees at 7 bases. Germline CDR1 and CDR2: LGHNA and YNFKEQ. The CDR3 is 15 amino acids. Trimming at V came to 4 bases and at J to 8 bases, leaving 10 bases not matched to a gene. The CDR3 region has the DNA TGTGCCAGCAGCCGTTCAGACAGGGATGGGGAAAAACTGTTTTTT. Translated: CASSRSDRDGEKLFF.

A single count supports this clone. The V call is TRBV19, the J call TRBJ2-2, with 8 bases lining up with TRBD2. The CDR3 sequence is 15 residues long. From germline, CDR1 is LNHDA and CDR2 SQIVND (reference sequence). J was trimmed by 1 base and V by 10 bases; bases with no gene match: 8. CDR3 in DNA: TGTGCCACCACAAGCGGGGGCCAGAACACCGGGGAGCTGTTTTTT. Protein: CATTSGGQNTGELFF.

The chain carries TRBV29-1 and TRBJ2-7, with 9 nucleotides matching TRBD1. Germline values: CDR1 SQVTM, CDR2 ANQGSEA. The length of the CDR3 is 15 residues. V shed 5 bases, J shed 3 bases, and the junction held 11 bases outside the gene matches. The CDR3 region has the DNA TGCAGCGTTTATTCCCCGTCGGGACAGGGCTACGAGCAGTACTTC. This translates into CSVYSPSGQGYEQYF.